Shown below are 4 T cell receptor beta chains from a single sample sequenced in a study of shared clonotypes between healthy human individuals. The method was immunoSEQ multiplex PCR; TCRdb's version includes in-frame clones alone and lacks a portion of them. The table has about 2.4 million clones, 85% to 95% seen once; the top ten hold under 0.15%. Sequences were obtained from naive CD4+ T cells sorted from blood. Described subset: CD45RA+ positively selected. The receptors originated from a man aged 18 to 29 in good health.

As for this clone: Different DNA sequences within this sample yield the same CDR3. The chain joins TRBV7-9 to TRBJ1-2; maybe TRBD1 (5 bases). The CDR3 is made up of 14 amino acids. The V gene's germline CDR1 is SEHNR and CDR2 FQNEAQ (reference sequence). V was clipped by 1 base and J by 4 bases, with 10 bases between them. The CDR3 region is CASSLGDRIYGYTF. CDR3 coding DNA: TGTGCCAGCAGCTTAGGCGACAGAATCTATGGCTACACCTTC.

This clone was counted a single time. The chain combines TRBV6-5 with TRBJ2-5; 10 bases map to TRBD1. Germline CDR1 MNHEY, CDR2 SVGAGI. V was clipped by 4 bases and J by 5 bases; unmatched bases: 1. The CDR3 totals 13 residues. CDR3 region: CASSWGQGETQYF. CDR3 in DNA: TGTGCCAGCAGTTGGGGACAGGGGGAGACCCAGTACTTC.

This clone was observed a single time. The chain uses TRBV7-9 and TRBJ1-1, with 9 nucleotides matching TRBD1. Germline values: CDR1 SEHNR, CDR2 FQNEAQ (reference sequence). The V segment lost 2 bases and the J segment 8 bases; nucleotides outside the gene matches: 3. The CDR3 extends over 13 amino acids. This CDR3 is CASSLKTGGEAFF. The CDR3 nucleotides are TGTGCCAGCAGCTTAAAAACAGGGGGCGAAGCTTTCTTT.

The chain is built from TRBV5-1 and TRBJ2-2, with TRBD2 matching over 7 bases. Germline V gives CDR1 SGHRS, CDR2 YFSETQ. J gave up 9 bases and V 0 bases, and 8 bases lay outside the gene matches. The CDR3 length is 15 residues. Here the CDR3 reads CASSLVASGRRELFF. CDR3 coding DNA: TGCGCCAGCAGCTTGGTCGCTAGCGGTCGGCGGGAGCTGTTTTTT.